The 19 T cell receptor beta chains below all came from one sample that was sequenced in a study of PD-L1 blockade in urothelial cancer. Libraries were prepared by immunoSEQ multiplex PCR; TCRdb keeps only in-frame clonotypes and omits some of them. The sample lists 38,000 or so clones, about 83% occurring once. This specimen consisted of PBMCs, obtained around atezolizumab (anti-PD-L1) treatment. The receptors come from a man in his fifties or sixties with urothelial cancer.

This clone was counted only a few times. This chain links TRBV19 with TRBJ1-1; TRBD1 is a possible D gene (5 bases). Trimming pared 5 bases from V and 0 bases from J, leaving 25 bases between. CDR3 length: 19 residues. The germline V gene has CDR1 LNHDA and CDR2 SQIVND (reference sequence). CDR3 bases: TGTGCCAGTAGTGGACTCTCGGGGAGGGGCCCCGGACTGAACACTGAAGCTTTCTTT. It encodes CASSGLSGRGPGLNTEAFF.

The CDR3 region is CASRVAGVSYNEQFF. Here the CDR3 DNA reads TGTGCCAGCAGGGTAGCGGGGGTCTCCTACAATGAGCAGTTCTTC. J is TRBJ2-1 and V is TRBV2, with 9 bases identical to TRBD2. Germline V gene sequence: CDR1 SNHLY, CDR2 FYNNEI. This CDR3 is 15 amino acids long. The trim removed 6 bases at V and 0 bases at J, leaving 3 bases unmatched.

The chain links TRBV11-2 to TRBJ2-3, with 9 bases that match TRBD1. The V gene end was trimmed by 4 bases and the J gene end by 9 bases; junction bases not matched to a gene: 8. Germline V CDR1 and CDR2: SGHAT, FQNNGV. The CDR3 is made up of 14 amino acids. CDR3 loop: CASSSTGTGRTQYF. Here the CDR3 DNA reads TGTGCCAGCAGCTCTACTGGGACAGGGAGGACGCAGTATTTT.

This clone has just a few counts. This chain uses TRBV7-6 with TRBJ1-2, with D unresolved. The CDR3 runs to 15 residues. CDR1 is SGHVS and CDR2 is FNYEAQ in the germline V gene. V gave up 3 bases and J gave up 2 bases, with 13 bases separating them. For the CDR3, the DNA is TGTGCCAGCAGCTTCGGCGGTCCCGGGAACTATGGCTACACCTTC. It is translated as CASSFGGPGNYGYTF.

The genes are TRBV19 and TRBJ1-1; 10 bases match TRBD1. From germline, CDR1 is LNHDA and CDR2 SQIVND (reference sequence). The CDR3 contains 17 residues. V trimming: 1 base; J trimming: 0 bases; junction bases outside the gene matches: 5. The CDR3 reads CASSIGDRGGVNTEAFF. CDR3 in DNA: TGTGCCAGTAGTATAGGGGACAGGGGTGGTGTGAACACTGAAGCTTTCTTT.

CDR3 in DNA: TGTGCCAGCAGCTTAGAGGCGGCGGGCAATCAGCCCCAGCATTTT. It encodes CASSLEAAGNQPQHF. V is TRBV7-8 and J is TRBJ1-5; no reliable D call. V was clipped by 1 base and J by 2 bases, with 9 bases between them. CDR1 and CDR2 from the germline V gene are SGHVS and FQNEAQ. The CDR3 contains 15 residues.

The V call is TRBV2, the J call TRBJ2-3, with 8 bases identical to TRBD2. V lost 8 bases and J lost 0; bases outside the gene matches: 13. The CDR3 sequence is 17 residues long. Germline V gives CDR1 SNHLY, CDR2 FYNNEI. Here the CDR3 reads CASSSISGTSSTDTQYF. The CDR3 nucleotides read TGTGCCAGCTCCTCGATTTCCGGGACTAGTAGCACAGATACGCAGTATTTT. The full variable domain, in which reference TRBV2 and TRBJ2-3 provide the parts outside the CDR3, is EPEVTQTPSHQVTQMGQEVILRCVPISNHLYFYWYRQILGQKVEFLVSFYNNEISEKSEIFDDQFSVERPDGSNFTLKIRSTKLEDSAMYFCASSSISGTSSTDTQYFGPGTRLTVL.

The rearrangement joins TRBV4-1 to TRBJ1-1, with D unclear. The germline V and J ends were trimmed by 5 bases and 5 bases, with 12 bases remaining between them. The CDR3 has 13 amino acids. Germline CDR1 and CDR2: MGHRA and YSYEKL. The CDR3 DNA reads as TGCGCCAGCAGCATGAACAGCATAACTGAAGCTTTCTTT. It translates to CASSMNSITEAFF.

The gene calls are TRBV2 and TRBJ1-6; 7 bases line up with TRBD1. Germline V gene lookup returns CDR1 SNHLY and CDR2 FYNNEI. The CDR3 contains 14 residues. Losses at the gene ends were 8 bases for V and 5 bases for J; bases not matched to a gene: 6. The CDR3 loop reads CASAGTANNSPLHF. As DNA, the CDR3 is TGTGCCAGCGCCGGGACAGCAAATAATTCACCCCTCCACTTT.

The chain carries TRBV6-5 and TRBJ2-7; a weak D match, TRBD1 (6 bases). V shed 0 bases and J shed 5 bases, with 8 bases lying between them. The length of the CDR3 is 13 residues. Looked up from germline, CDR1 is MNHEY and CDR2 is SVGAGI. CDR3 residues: CASSYSWTDEQYF. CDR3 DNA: TGTGCCAGCAGTTACTCGTGGACAGACGAGCAGTACTTC.

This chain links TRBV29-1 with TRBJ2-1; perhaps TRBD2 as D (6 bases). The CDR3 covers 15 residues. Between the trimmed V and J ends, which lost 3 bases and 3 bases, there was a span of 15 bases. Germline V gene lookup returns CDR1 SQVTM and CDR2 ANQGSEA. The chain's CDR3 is CSVDGGNYYYNEQFF. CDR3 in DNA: TGCAGCGTTGATGGGGGGAACTACTACTACAATGAGCAGTTCTTC.

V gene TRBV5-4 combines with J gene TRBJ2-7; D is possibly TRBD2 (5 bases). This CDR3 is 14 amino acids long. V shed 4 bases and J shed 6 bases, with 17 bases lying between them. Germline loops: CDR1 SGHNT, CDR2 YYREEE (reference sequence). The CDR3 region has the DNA TGTGCCAGCAGCGGGGAATCCTCCGGAGGCGAGCAGTACTTC. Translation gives CASSGESSGGEQYF.

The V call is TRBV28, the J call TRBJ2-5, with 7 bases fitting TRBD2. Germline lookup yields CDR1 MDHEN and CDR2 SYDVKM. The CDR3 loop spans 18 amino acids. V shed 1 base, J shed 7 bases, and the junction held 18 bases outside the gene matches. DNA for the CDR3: TGTGCCAGCAGTTTATCAAAGGGCTTAGGGACTATGGAAGGGACCCAGTACTTC. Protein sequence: CASSLSKGLGTMEGTQYF.

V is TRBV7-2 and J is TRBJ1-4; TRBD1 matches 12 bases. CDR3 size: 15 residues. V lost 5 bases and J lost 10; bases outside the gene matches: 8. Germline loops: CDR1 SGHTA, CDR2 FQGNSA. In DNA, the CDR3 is TGTGCCAGCAGCCCCGGGACAGGGGGCCTTAGAAAACTGTTTTTT. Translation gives CASSPGTGGLRKLFF.

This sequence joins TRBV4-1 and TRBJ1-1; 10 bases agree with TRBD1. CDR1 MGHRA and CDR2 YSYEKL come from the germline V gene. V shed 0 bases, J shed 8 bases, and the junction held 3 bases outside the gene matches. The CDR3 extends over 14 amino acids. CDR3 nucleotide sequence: TGCGCCAGCAGCCAAGATCAGGGACAGGGGGAAGCTTTCTTT. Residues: CASSQDQGQGEAFF.

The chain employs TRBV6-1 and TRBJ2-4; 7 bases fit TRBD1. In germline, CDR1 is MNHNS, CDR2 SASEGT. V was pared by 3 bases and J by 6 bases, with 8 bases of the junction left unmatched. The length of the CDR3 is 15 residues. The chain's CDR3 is CASSDRQGEGNIQYF. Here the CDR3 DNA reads TGTGCCAGCAGTGACCGACAGGGTGAAGGAAACATTCAGTACTTC.

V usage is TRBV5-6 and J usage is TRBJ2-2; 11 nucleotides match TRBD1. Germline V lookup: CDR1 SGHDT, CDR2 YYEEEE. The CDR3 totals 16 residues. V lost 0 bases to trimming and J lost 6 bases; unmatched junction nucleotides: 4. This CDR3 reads CASSLGLGQGAGELFF. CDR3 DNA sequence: TGTGCCAGCAGCTTGGGGCTGGGACAGGGGGCCGGGGAGCTGTTTTTT.

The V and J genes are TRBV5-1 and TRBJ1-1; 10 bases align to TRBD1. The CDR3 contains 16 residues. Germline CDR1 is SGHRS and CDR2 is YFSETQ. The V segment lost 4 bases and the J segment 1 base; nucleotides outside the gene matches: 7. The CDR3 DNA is TGCGCCAGCAGCAAAGGACAGGGGGGCGGGAACACTGAAGCTTTCTTT. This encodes CASSKGQGGGNTEAFF.

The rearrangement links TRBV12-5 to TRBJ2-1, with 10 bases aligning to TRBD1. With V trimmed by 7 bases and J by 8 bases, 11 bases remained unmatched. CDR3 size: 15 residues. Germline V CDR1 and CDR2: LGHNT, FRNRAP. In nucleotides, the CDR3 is TGTGCTAGTGTGGTATGGGGACAGGGGCTCCATGAGCAGTTCTTC. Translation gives CASVVWGQGLHEQFF.